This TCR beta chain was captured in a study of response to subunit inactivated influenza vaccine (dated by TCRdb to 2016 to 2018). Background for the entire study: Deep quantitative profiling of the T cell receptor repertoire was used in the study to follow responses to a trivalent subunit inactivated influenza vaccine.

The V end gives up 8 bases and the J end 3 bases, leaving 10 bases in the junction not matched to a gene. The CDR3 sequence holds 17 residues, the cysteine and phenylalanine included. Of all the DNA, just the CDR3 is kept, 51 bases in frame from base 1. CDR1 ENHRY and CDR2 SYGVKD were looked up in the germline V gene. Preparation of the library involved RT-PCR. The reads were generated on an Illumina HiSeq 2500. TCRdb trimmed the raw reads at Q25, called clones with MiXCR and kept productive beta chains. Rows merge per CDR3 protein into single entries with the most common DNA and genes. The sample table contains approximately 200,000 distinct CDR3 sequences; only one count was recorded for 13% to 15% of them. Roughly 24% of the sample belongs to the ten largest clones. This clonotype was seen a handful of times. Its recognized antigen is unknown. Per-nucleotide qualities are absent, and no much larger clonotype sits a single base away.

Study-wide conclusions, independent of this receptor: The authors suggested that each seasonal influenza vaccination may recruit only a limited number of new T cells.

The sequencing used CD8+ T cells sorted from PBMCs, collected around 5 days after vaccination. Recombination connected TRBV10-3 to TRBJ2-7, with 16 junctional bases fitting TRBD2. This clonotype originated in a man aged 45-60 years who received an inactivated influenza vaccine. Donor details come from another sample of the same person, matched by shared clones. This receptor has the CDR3 CAIGTSGGAKPVYEQYF. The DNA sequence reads TGTGCCATCGGGACTAGCGGGGGGGCCAAGCCAGTCTACGAGCAGTACTTC.